This T cell receptor beta chain was found in a study of blood T cell repertoires in COVID-19. Study-wide context: Italy, Spain and the United States were the sources of the convalescent and acute COVID-19 samples.

Here immunoSEQ multiplex PCR was the method, and the copy in TCRdb shows in-frame clones only, minus some. The profile covers over 250,000 clones, with around nine tenths appearing a single time and around 2.7% taken by the ten largest. In terms of age and location, participants ranged from roughly 18 to 89 years and lived in about 25 US areas. For recovered donors of Cohort 3, there were two negative PCRs, clearance, or symptom resolution. Input material: PBMCs or T cells enriched from blood (not recorded which). This TCR was recovered from a man aged 55 to 70 who had recovered from COVID-19.

CDR3 loop: CASSTGNGNTIYF. DNA of the CDR3: TGTGCCAGCAGCACAGGGAATGGAAACACCATATATTTT. The V and J genes are TRBV11-3 and TRBJ1-3; TRBD1 is a possible D gene (6 bases). This CDR3 has 13 amino acids. V shed 5 bases and J shed 3 bases, with 8 bases lying between them. CDR1 and CDR2 (germline): SGHNT, YENEEA.